This entry is about one TCR beta chain. Primers for the PCR totalled 60 Vbeta and 13 Jbeta. Sequencing used immunoSEQ multiplex PCR; TCRdb keeps in-frame clones, though not all of them. The sample records over 130,000 clones, around 70% being singletons. This record comes from a study of cytomegalovirus exposure and HLA in healthy donors. The CDR3 is 16 residues long. V shed 4 bases and J shed 2 bases, with 15 bases lying between them. Germline CDR1 is SGHTA and CDR2 is FQGTGA. Sequencing was done on a sample of PBMCs. This TCR was recovered from a woman under 40 in good health and CMV-seronegative. This sequence joins TRBV7-3 and TRBJ1-5; D might be TRBD1 (6 bases). The chain's CDR3 is CASSSRVGGRNQPQHF. The CDR3 region has the DNA TGTGCCAGCAGCTCCCGCGTGGGGGGGCGCAATCAGCCCCAGCATTTT.